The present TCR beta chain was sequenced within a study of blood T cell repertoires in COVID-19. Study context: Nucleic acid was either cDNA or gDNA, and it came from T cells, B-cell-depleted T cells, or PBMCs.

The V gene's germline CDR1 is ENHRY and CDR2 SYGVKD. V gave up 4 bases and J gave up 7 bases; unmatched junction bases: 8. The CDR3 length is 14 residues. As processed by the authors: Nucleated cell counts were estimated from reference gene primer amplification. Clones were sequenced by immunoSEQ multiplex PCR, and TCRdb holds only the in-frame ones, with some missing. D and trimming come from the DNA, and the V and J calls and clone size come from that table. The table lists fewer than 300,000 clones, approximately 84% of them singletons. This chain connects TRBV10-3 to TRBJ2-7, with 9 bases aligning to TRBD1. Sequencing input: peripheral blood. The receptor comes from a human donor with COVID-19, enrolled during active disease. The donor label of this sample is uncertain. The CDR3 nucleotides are TGTGCCATCAGTGGCCGGGACAGGGCCCGGGAGCAGTACTTC. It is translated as CAISGRDRAREQYF.